The 12 T cell receptor beta chains listed next were all sequenced from one sample in a study of PD-1 blockade in classical Hodgkin lymphoma. Each patient's relapse followed autologous stem cell transplantation, and brentuximab vedotin exposure varied. Generated by immunoSEQ multiplex PCR, the TCRdb table keeps only in-frame clones and is missing some. The sample contains 120,000 to 150,000 clones, less than 80% of which appear only once. This material consisted of peripheral blood mononuclear cells (PBMCs), taken before the second cycle of nivolumab. These receptors originate from a human donor with classical Hodgkin lymphoma.

This chain joins TRBV2 and TRBJ2-5, with 10 bases that match TRBD1. TRBJ2-7 matches the DNA end more closely, so the J call is doubtful. Germline values: CDR1 SNHLY, CDR2 FYNNEI. This CDR3 is 16 amino acids long. The CDR3 DNA reads TGTGCCAGCAGTGATGGGACAGGGGCCTTTCCCTACGAGCAGTACTTC. This gives the protein CASSDGTGAFPYEQYF.

Comment on this clone: At one boundary the junction diverges from the germline segment, which might be a read error. The chain joins TRBV18 to TRBJ1-4; 7 nucleotides line up with TRBD1. The CDR3 totals 14 residues. From germline, CDR1 is KGHSH and CDR2 LQKENI. The DNA for the CDR3 is TGTGCCAGCTCATGGGACAGTTCTTATGAAAAACTGCTTTTT. This encodes CASSWDSSYEKLLF.

This chain connects TRBV10-3 to TRBJ2-2; D is ambiguous. The germline gives CDR1 ENHRY, CDR2 SYGVKD. This CDR3 has 15 residues. Trimming removed 4 bases at V and 6 bases at J, with 15 bases between. The CDR3 protein is CAISGVEWLSGELFF. The CDR3 nucleotides read TGTGCCATCAGTGGAGTAGAATGGCTATCCGGGGAGCTGTTTTTT.

Regarding this clone: One junction end disagrees with the germline gene, perhaps due to a read error. The V and J genes are TRBV7-7 and TRBJ2-1, with a possible D match to TRBD1 (6 bases). CDR1 is SSHAT and CDR2 is FNYEAQ in the germline V gene (reference sequence). The CDR3 extends over 13 amino acids. CDR3 nucleotides: TGTGCTAGCAGCCTCCAGGGGATCAATGAGCAGTTCTTC. Residues: CASSLQGINEQFF.

V gene TRBV11-2 combines with J gene TRBJ2-3; D not certain. Germline assignment: CDR1 SGHAT and CDR2 FQNNGV. V shed 3 bases and J shed 0 bases, with 7 bases lying between them. This CDR3 is 14 amino acids long. The CDR3 DNA reads TGTGCCAGCAGCTTTCCCAGGAGCACAGATACGCAGTATTTT. The encoded protein is CASSFPRSTDTQYF.

The V call is TRBV7-2, the J call TRBJ2-7; TRBD1 matches 7 bases. Germline CDR1 is SGHTA and CDR2 is FQGNSA. The V and J ends lost 6 bases and 3 bases, in that order; junction bases with no gene match: 8. The CDR3 has 14 amino acids. The CDR3 reads CASRPHRDSYEQYF. Here the CDR3 DNA reads TGTGCCAGCAGACCACACCGGGACAGCTACGAGCAGTACTTC.

The chain couples TRBV7-9 to TRBJ2-1, with no clear D. The CDR3 extends over 13 amino acids. CDR1 is SEHNR, CDR2 FQNEAQ, per germline (reference sequence). Trimming removed 2 bases from V and 6 bases from J, with 8 bases in between. CDR3 coding DNA: TGTGCCAGCAGCTTATCAGGTACCAATGAGCAGTTCTTC. This encodes CASSLSGTNEQFF.

The rearrangement joins TRBV7-9 to TRBJ2-6, with 9 bases lining up with TRBD1. Trimming cost V 5 bases and J 2 bases; bases outside gene matches: 13. This CDR3 has 19 residues. The germline V gene encodes CDR1 SEHNR and CDR2 FQNEAQ (reference sequence). DNA for the CDR3: TGTGCCAGCAGCATAAAACAGGGGGCCTTAATCGCTGGGGCCAACGTCCTGACTTTC. Its translation: CASSIKQGALIAGANVLTF. Full variable domain (rest looked up from reference TRBV7-9 and TRBJ2-6): DTGVSQNPRHKITKRGQNVTFRCDPISEHNRLYWYRQTLGQGPEFLTYFQNEAQLEKSRLLSDRFSAERPKGSFSTLEIQRTEQGDSAMYLCASSIKQGALIAGANVLTFGAGSRLTVL.

The rearrangement joins TRBV18 to TRBJ2-5, with TRBD1 matching 9 bases. This CDR3 comprises 14 residues. V lost 3 bases and J lost 2; bases outside the gene matches: 1. Germline V gene sequence: CDR1 KGHSH, CDR2 LQKENI. CDR3 coding DNA: TGTGCCAGCTCACCGGGACAGGGTCAAGAGACCCAGTACTTC. It yields the protein CASSPGQGQETQYF.

This sequence joins TRBV4-1 and TRBJ2-7; TRBD1 matches 8 bases. Trimming at V came to 3 bases and at J to 1 base, leaving 5 bases not matched to a gene. CDR3 length: 15 amino acids. Germline V gene data show CDR1 as MGHRA and CDR2 as YSYEKL. CDR3 protein: CASSHEGQGSYEQYF. The CDR3 region has the DNA TGCGCCAGCAGCCACGAAGGACAGGGTTCCTACGAGCAGTACTTC.

This sequence joins TRBV5-3 and TRBJ1-4, with D perhaps TRBD1 (5 bases). TRBV5-3 is an ORF, and what it does is uncertain. The CDR3 has 14 amino acids. V shed 4 bases and J shed 4 bases, with 11 bases lying between them. DNA for the CDR3: TGTGCCAGAAGCCGTGGGGCGGTTAATGAAAAACTGTTTTTT. It yields the protein CARSRGAVNEKLFF.

This clone was seen repeatedly, ten times or more. The V gene is TRBV28, the J gene TRBJ2-1, with 10 bases aligning to TRBD2. Germline values: CDR1 MDHEN, CDR2 SYDVKM. V gave up 6 bases and J gave up 2 bases; unmatched junction bases: 1. The CDR3 covers 14 residues. The CDR3 bases are TGTGCCAGCAGACTAGCGGGAACCTACAATGAGCAGTTCTTC. Amino acid sequence: CASRLAGTYNEQFF.